This TCR beta chain originates from a study of T cell changes during pregnancy in multiple sclerosis. V lost 2 bases, J lost 4 bases, and 5 bases lay in between. CDR1 and CDR2 from the germline V gene are KGHSH and LQKENI. This CDR3 spans 13 amino acids. TCRdb keeps only in-frame clones here, not all; method: immunoSEQ multiplex PCR. Here the sample spans 40,000 to 50,000 clones, about nine tenths being singletons. J is TRBJ1-4 and V is TRBV18; D call uncertain. The starting material was CD4+ T cells from peripheral blood mononuclear cells, obtained after pregnancy. The sequence was collected from a female donor in good health, enrolled as a control in a pregnancy study. CDR3 sequence reads: CASSPTNNEKLFF. CDR3 DNA sequence: TGTGCCAGCTCACCAACAAATAATGAAAAACTGTTTTTT.